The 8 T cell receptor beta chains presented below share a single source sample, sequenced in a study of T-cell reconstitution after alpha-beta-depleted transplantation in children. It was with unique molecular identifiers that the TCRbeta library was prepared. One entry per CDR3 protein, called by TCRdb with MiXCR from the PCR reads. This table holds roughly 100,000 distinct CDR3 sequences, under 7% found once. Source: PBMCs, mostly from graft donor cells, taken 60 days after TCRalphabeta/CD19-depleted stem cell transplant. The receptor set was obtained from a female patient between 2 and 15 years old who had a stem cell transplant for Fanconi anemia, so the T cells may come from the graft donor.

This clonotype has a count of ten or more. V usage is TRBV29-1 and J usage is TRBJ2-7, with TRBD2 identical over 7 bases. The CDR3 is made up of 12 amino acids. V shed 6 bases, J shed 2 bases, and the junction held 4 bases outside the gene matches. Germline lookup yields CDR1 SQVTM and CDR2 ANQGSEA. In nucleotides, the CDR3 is TGCAGCGTAAGCGGGACCACCTACGAGCAGTACTTC. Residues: CSVSGTTYEQYF.

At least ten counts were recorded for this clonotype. This CDR3 reads CASSEVYRRGGKLFF. The CDR3 DNA follows: TGTGCCAGCAGTGAAGTCTACAGGCGCGGGGGAAAACTGTTTTTT. V is TRBV6-1 and J is TRBJ1-4; TRBD1 might be the D (5 bases). V lost 1 base to trimming and J lost 10 bases, with 16 bases between them. The CDR3 is made up of 15 amino acids. The germline V gene encodes CDR1 MNHNS and CDR2 SASEGT.

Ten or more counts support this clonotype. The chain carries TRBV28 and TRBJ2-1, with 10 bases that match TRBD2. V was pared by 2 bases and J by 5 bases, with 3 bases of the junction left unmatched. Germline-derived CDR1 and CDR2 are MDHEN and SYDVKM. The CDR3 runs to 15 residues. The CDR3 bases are TGTGCCAGCAGTTTAGCACTAGCGGGAAACAATGAGCAGTTCTTC. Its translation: CASSLALAGNNEQFF. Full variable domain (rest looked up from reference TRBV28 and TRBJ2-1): DVKVTQSSRYLVKRTGEKVFLECVQDMDHENMFWYRQDPGLGLRLIYFSYDVKMKEKGDIPEGYSVSREKKERFSLILESASTNQTSMYLCASSLALAGNNEQFFGPGTRLTVL.

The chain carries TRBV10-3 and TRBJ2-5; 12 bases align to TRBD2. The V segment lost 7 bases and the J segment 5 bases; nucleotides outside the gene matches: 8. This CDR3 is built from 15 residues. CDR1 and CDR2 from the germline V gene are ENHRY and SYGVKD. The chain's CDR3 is CAIKASGGAGETQYF. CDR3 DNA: TGTGCCATCAAGGCTAGCGGGGGGGCTGGTGAGACCCAGTACTTC.

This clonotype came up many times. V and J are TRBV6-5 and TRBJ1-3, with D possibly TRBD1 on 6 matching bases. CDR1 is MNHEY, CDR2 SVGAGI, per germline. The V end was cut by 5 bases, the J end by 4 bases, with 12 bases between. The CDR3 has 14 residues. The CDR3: CASSPWGRGNTIYF. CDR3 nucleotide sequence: TGTGCCAGCAGTCCCTGGGGGCGAGGAAACACCATATATTTT.

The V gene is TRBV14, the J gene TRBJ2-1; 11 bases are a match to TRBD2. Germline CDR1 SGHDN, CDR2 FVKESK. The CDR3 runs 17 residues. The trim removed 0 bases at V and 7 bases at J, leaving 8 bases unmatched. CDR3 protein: CASSQDGVLAGVNEQFF. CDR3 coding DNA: TGTGCCAGCAGCCAAGATGGTGTACTAGCGGGAGTAAATGAGCAGTTCTTC. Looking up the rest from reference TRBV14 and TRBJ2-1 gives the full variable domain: EAGVTQFPSHSVIEKGQTVTLRCDPISGHDNLYWYRRVMGKEIKFLLHFVKESKQDESGMPNNRFLAERTGGTYSTLKVQPAELEDSGVYFCASSQDGVLAGVNEQFFGPGTRLTVL.

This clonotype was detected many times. The CDR3 DNA reads TGTGCCAGCAGCTTCAGGGCTAACTATGGCTACACCTTC. The encoded protein is CASSFRANYGYTF. The rearrangement links TRBV6-5 to TRBJ1-2, with a possible D match to TRBD1 (5 bases). CDR3 size: 13 residues. V was clipped by 6 bases and J by 0 bases, with 8 bases between them. CDR1 and CDR2 (germline): MNHEY, SVGAGI.

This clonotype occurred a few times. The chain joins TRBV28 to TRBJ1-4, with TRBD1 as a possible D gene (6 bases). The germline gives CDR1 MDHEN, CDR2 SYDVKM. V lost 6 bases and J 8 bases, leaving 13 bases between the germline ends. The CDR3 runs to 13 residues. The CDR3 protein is CASSSNREEKLFF. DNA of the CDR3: TGTGCCAGCAGCTCCAACAGGGAGGAAAAACTGTTTTTT.